The text below deals with one TCR beta chain. The antigen is unknown. Germline values: CDR1 SGHRS, CDR2 YFSETQ. V shed 4 bases and J shed 2 bases, with 7 bases lying between them. There are 13 residues in the CDR3. The table came from immunoSEQ multiplex PCR; TCRdb's copy has only in-frame clones and leaves some out. In the table there are 70,000 to 90,000 clones, about 88% of which are singletons. Patients with a history of autoimmune disease or on systemic immunosuppression were excluded. On cycle 4 day 1 and cycle 7 day 1, as well as at baseline, blood was sampled. The data are from a study of OX40 agonist ivuxolimab in advanced cancers. Study-level information: Two cutaneous melanoma patients and one hepatocellular carcinoma patient, three in all, had partial responses.

Overall study findings and caveats: Dosing at 0.1 to 3.0 mg/kg was accompanied by clonal expansion of CD4+ and CD8+ blood T cells by week 6.

The chain links TRBV5-1 to TRBJ1-5; D is unclear. This TCR came from an adult with an advanced solid tumor such as melanoma, head and neck, liver or kidney cancer. The material sequenced was CD4+ or CD8+ T cells sorted from blood, taken in a trial of the OX40 agonist ivuxolimab. CDR3 sequence: CASSPDGNQPQHF. CDR3 DNA sequence: TGCGCCAGCAGCCCCGACGGCAATCAGCCCCAGCATTTT.